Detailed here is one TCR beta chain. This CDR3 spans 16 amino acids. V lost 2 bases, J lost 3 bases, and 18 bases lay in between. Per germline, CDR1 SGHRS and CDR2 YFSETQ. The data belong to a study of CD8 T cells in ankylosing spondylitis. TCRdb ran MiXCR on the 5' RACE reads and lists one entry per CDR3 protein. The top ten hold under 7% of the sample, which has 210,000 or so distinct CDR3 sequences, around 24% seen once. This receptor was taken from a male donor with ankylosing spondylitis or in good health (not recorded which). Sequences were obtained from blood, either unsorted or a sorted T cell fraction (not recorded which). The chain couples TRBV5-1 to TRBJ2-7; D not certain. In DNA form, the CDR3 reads TGCGCCAGCAGCTTCGACCCGGTGGCCAGCCGCTACGAGCAGTACTTC. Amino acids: CASSFDPVASRYEQYF.